The 14 T cell receptor beta chains listed next were all sequenced from one sample in a study of cytomegalovirus exposure and HLA in healthy donors. Vbeta (60) and Jbeta (13) primers were used in the PCR. This table comes from immunoSEQ multiplex PCR, and its TCRdb copy is limited to in-frame clones, with some not included. The table includes 150,000 or so clones, roughly 73% detected once. The sequencing input was PBMCs. These TCRs come from a man between 40 and 49 years old in good health and CMV-seronegative.

This rearrangement joins TRBV6-5 to TRBJ2-3; D is uncertain. The CDR3 length is 16 residues. Trimming pared 0 bases from V and 1 base from J, leaving 11 bases between. From germline, CDR1 is MNHEY and CDR2 SVGAGI. The CDR3 DNA is TGTGCCAGCAGTTACTCGTATAAGCGAGGCACAGATACGCAGTATTTT. It codes for CASSYSYKRGTDTQYF.

This sequence joins TRBV6-5 and TRBJ2-5; no firm D call. The CDR3 length is 15 residues. Germline CDR1 MNHEY, CDR2 SVGAGI. V lost 5 bases and J lost 3, with 16 bases in between. In DNA form, the CDR3 reads TGTGCCAGCAGTCGGAGACGGTTGGAAAAAGAGACCCAGTACTTC. Encoded protein: CASSRRRLEKETQYF.

The chain employs TRBV5-5 and TRBJ1-1; D is undetermined. The CDR3 spans 15 residues. Per germline, CDR1 SGHKS and CDR2 YYEKEE (reference sequence). Between the trimmed V and J ends, which lost 0 bases and 1 base, there was a span of 10 bases. CDR3 loop: CASSLEPGRNTEAFF. DNA for the CDR3: TGTGCCAGCAGCTTGGAACCCGGGAGGAACACTGAAGCTTTCTTT.

The count of this clone is one. This chain connects TRBV27 to TRBJ2-6; unclear D gene. Germline V gene data show CDR1 as MNHEY and CDR2 as SMNVEV (reference sequence). The ends were cut back, 6 bases at V and 3 bases at J, with 6 bases in the middle. The CDR3 runs to 13 residues. CDR3 amino acids: CASSVGGANVLTF. The CDR3 DNA is TGTGCCAGCAGCGTCGGTGGGGCCAACGTCCTGACTTTC.

The chain has TRBV27 and TRBJ1-2; TRBD1 might be the D (5 bases). Germline assignment: CDR1 MNHEY and CDR2 SMNVEV (reference sequence). V dropped 3 bases and J dropped 3 bases, with 11 bases sitting between them. The CDR3 has 14 residues. Here the CDR3 DNA reads TGTGCCAGCAGTTTTCGGGGGGGGGACTATGGCTACACCTTC. Amino acid sequence: CASSFRGGDYGYTF.

The chain uses TRBV5-6 and TRBJ2-6, with 8 nucleotides matching TRBD1. The ends lost 3 bases at V and 0 bases at J; junction bases unmatched: 8. Germline V lookup: CDR1 SGHDT, CDR2 YYEEEE. This CDR3 is built from 18 residues. CDR3 sequence reads: CASSSMTGANSGANVLTF. The CDR3 DNA sequence: TGTGCCAGCAGCTCTATGACAGGGGCTAACTCTGGGGCCAACGTCCTGACTTTC.

The V gene is TRBV10-1, the J gene TRBJ2-2, with D possibly being TRBD1 (5 bases). The CDR3 is 14 residues long. CDR1 is WNHNN and CDR2 is SYGVQD in the germline V gene (reference sequence). Trimming took off 5 bases at V and 2 bases at J, with 9 bases between the two ends. The CDR3 DNA reads as TGCGCCAGCAGTTCCGACAGAAACACCGGGGAGCTGTTTTTT. This gives the protein CASSSDRNTGELFF.

The rearrangement links TRBV28 to TRBJ1-2; 9 positions match TRBD1. The CDR3 is 14 residues long. Germline loops: CDR1 MDHEN, CDR2 SYDVKM. The V and J ends lost 5 bases and 13 bases, in that order; junction bases with no gene match: 14. CDR3 residues: CASSQPGQGVPRTF. In nucleotides, the CDR3 is TGTGCCAGCAGTCAACCGGGACAGGGAGTCCCGCGCACCTTC.

The chain carries TRBV4-1 and TRBJ2-2, with D perhaps TRBD2 (6 bases). The CDR3 runs to 14 residues. The germline V gene has CDR1 MGHRA and CDR2 YSYEKL. V dropped 1 base and J dropped 6 bases, with 9 bases sitting between them. CDR3 nucleotides: TGCGCCAGCAGCCAAGTCGGGGGAGCCGGGGAGCTGTTTTTT. The encoded protein is CASSQVGGAGELFF.

In regard to this clone: The sample has other DNA sequences that encode this CDR3 too. The chain uses TRBV4-1 and TRBJ1-2; 7 positions agree with TRBD1. The CDR3 covers 16 residues. Trimming cost V 3 bases and J 1 base; bases outside gene matches: 8. The germline gives CDR1 MGHRA, CDR2 YSYEKL. The CDR3 reads CASSQVPGQNNYGYTF. The CDR3 coding sequence is TGCGCCAGCAGCCAGGTCCCGGGACAGAATAACTATGGCTACACCTTC.

The chain joins TRBV19 to TRBJ1-1, with D perhaps matching TRBD1 (6 bases). Germline V CDR1 and CDR2: LNHDA, SQIVND (reference sequence). The CDR3 has 14 amino acids. V lost 7 bases, J lost 4 bases, and 16 bases lay in between. CDR3 nucleotide sequence: TGTGCCAGTAATACAGGGCTGAGCGGCACTGAAGCTTTCTTT. Residues: CASNTGLSGTEAFF.

The chain joins TRBV9 to TRBJ2-7; 8 bases align to TRBD1. Trimming took 5 bases from V and 2 from J; bases not matched to a gene: 9. Germline CDR1 and CDR2: SGDLS and YYNGEE. This CDR3 contains 15 residues. The DNA of the CDR3 is TGTGCCAGCAGTCTCCGACAGGGGCAAACCTACGAGCAGTACTTC. It yields the protein CASSLRQGQTYEQYF.

V is TRBV7-9 and J is TRBJ1-1; a weak D match, TRBD1 (5 bases). V dropped 3 bases and J dropped 4 bases, with 9 bases sitting between them. The CDR3 covers 13 residues. Germline CDR1 reads SEHNR; CDR2 reads FQNEAQ (reference sequence). The CDR3 DNA reads TGTGCCAGCAGCTTGGGTGACAGCACTGAAGCTTTCTTT. Its protein product is CASSLGDSTEAFF.

V and J are TRBV19 and TRBJ1-2, with TRBD1 identical over 7 bases. Germline V gives CDR1 LNHDA, CDR2 SQIVND (reference sequence). Losses at the gene ends were 7 bases for V and 2 bases for J; bases not matched to a gene: 10. The CDR3 length is 15 residues. The CDR3 here is CASTPRQGFNYGYTF. Here the CDR3 DNA reads TGTGCCAGTACCCCAAGACAGGGTTTCAACTATGGCTACACCTTC. The complete variable domain, with remaining parts taken from reference TRBV19 and TRBJ1-2, reads DGGITQSPKYLFRKEGQNVTLSCEQNLNHDAMYWYRQDPGQGLRLIYYSQIVNDFQKGDIAEGYSVSREKKESFPLTVTSAQKNPTAFYLCASTPRQGFNYGYTFGSGTRLTVV.